A single sample is the source of the 20 T cell receptor beta chains below, sequenced in a study of T cell responses to AZD1222 COVID-19 vaccine. The data were produced by immunoSEQ multiplex PCR, yet TCRdb's version contains in-frame clones alone and is incomplete. The sample has around 160,000 clones, about 91% seen once. This sample comprised peripheral blood, obtained 28 days after the second AZD1222 dose. Receptor source: an adult who received the AZD1222 COVID-19 vaccine.

The rearrangement links TRBV23-1 to TRBJ2-2, with D perhaps matching TRBD1 or TRBD2 (5 bases each). TRBV23-1 is given ORF status, its function remaining uncertain. The V end was cut by 2 bases, the J end by 8 bases, with 6 bases between. The CDR3 sequence is 12 residues long. CDR3 sequence: CASSQGGGELFF. CDR3 nucleotides: TGCGCCAGCAGTCAAGGGGGTGGGGAGCTGTTTTTT.

The rearrangement joins TRBV30 to TRBJ2-1; the D is unclear. V dropped 8 bases and J dropped 6 bases, with 14 bases sitting between them. CDR1 is GTSNPN, CDR2 SVGIG, per germline (reference sequence). There are 12 residues in the CDR3. The CDR3 DNA sequence: TGTGCCCGTGGGGTGTCAGGCAATGAGCAGTTCTTC. It yields the protein CARGVSGNEQFF.

This clone turned up a few times. V and J are TRBV27 and TRBJ1-1; 7 bases agree with TRBD1. Germline V gene sequence: CDR1 MNHEY, CDR2 SMNVEV (reference sequence). The CDR3 spans 12 residues. The J segment lost 7 bases and the V segment lost 8 bases, leaving 7 bases of the junction unmatched. The CDR3 DNA follows: TGTGCCAGCCGATGGACAGGTGGTGAAGCTTTCTTT. Its translation is CASRWTGGEAFF.

This sequence joins TRBV5-6 and TRBJ2-2; D is unclear. The CDR3 is made up of 15 amino acids. Deletions cut 2 bases from V and 0 bases from J, with 8 bases between. Germline CDR1 reads SGHDT; CDR2 reads YYEEEE. CDR3 in DNA: TGTGCCAGCAGCTTCCGTATGGCGAACACCGGGGAGCTGTTTTTT. Translating gives CASSFRMANTGELFF.

CDR3 sequence reads: CASSIGGSPSYNEQFF. CDR3 bases: TGTGCCAGTAGTATCGGAGGGTCCCCTTCCTACAATGAGCAGTTCTTC. The V and J genes are TRBV19 and TRBJ2-1, with D maybe TRBD2 (6 bases). CDR1 and CDR2 from the germline V gene are LNHDA and SQIVND (reference sequence). CDR3 length equals 16 residues. Trimming shortened V by 3 bases and J by 1 base, and 13 bases separated the two germline ends.

This clone has a handful of counts. The chain links TRBV7-2 to TRBJ1-2, with D possibly TRBD1 on 6 matching bases. This CDR3 has 15 residues. With 2 bases removed from V and 3 bases from J, the gap between germline ends came to 13 bases. Germline CDR1 and CDR2: SGHTA and FQGNSA. The CDR3, as DNA: TGTGCCAGCAGCTTAAACGCGGACAGTCACTATGGCTACACCTTC. Translating gives CASSLNADSHYGYTF.

The CDR3 spells CASSALAGLTGELFF. The DNA of the CDR3 is TGCGCCAGCAGCGCACTAGCGGGGCTGACCGGGGAGCTGTTTTTT. The rearrangement links TRBV5-1 to TRBJ2-2, with TRBD2 matching 10 bases. The CDR3 consists of 15 residues. V lost 4 bases to trimming and J lost 5 bases; unmatched junction nucleotides: 5. CDR1 and CDR2 (germline): SGHRS, YFSETQ. Supplemented by reference TRBV5-1 and TRBJ2-2, the full variable domain reads KAGVTQTPRYLIKTRGQQVTLSCSPISGHRSVSWYQQTPGQGLQFLFEYFSETQRNKGNFPGRFSGRQFSNSRSEMNVSTLELGDSALYLCASSALAGLTGELFFGEGSRLTVL.

In its sample, this clone was seen once. This chain links TRBV7-6 with TRBJ1-1; D gene ambiguous. Germline CDR1 is SGHVS and CDR2 is FNYEAQ. Trimming cost V 0 bases and J 1 base, with 9 bases left between them. The CDR3 is 15 residues long. The CDR3 region has the DNA TGTGCCAGCAGCTTAGCGCCCACGGGGAACACTGAAGCTTTCTTT. This gives the protein CASSLAPTGNTEAFF.

The rearrangement uses TRBV3-1 (or the pseudogene TRBV3-2) and TRBJ2-1; TRBD2 aligns across 14 bases. J lost 7 bases, V lost 2 bases, and 13 bases had no gene match. The length of the CDR3 is 19 residues. Germline V gene sequence: CDR1 LGHDT, CDR2 YNNKEL (reference sequence). In nucleotides, the CDR3 is TGTGCCAGCAGCCAACGATCGTTATCCGGGACTAGCGGGGGAAATGAGCAGTTCTTC. Amino acids: CASSQRSLSGTSGGNEQFF.

Concerning this clone: Other DNA sequences in this sample translate to the same CDR3. This chain joins TRBV5-8 and TRBJ1-2, with 9 bases lining up with TRBD1. V lost 2 bases and J lost 2; bases outside the gene matches: 1. Germline assignment: CDR1 SGHTS and CDR2 YDEGEE. There are 14 residues in the CDR3. The CDR3 region has the DNA TGTGCCAGCAGCTTACAGGGGGCCAACTATGGCTACACCTTC. It translates to CASSLQGANYGYTF.

The chain recombines TRBV29-1 with TRBJ1-2; no clear D gene. There are 15 residues in the CDR3. CDR1 and CDR2 from the germline V gene are SQVTM and ANQGSEA. V lost 1 base and J lost 4, with 16 bases in between. The CDR3 DNA is TGCAGCGTTGAAGGGGGTGGAAGAGGTCCCTATGGCTACACCTTC. Translation gives CSVEGGGRGPYGYTF.

The chain uses TRBV3-1 (or the pseudogene TRBV3-2) and TRBJ2-2; D is unclear. The germline V and J ends were trimmed by 1 base and 6 bases, with 9 bases remaining between them. Germline CDR1 and CDR2: LGHDT and YNNKEL (reference sequence). The CDR3 length is 14 residues. CDR3 in DNA: TGTGCCAGCAGCCAAGCTCCGGGTGCCGGGGAGCTGTTTTTT. Translating it yields CASSQAPGAGELFF.

The rearrangement joins TRBV4-3 to TRBJ2-7, with 8 bases identical to TRBD2. Germline V gene lookup returns CDR1 LGHNA and CDR2 YSLEER. J gave up 3 bases and V 0 bases, and 4 bases lay outside the gene matches. The CDR3 consists of 15 residues. CDR3 sequence: CASSQDGAGGYEQYF. CDR3 coding DNA: TGCGCCAGCAGCCAAGACGGGGCGGGAGGCTACGAGCAGTACTTC.

CDR3 DNA sequence: TGCAGCGTTTCGACATCTGGGGCCAACGTCCTGACTTTC. Translated, it gives CSVSTSGANVLTF. The chain combines TRBV29-1 with TRBJ2-6; no reliable D call. Germline loops: CDR1 SQVTM, CDR2 ANQGSEA. This CDR3 is built from 13 residues. V gave up 5 bases and J gave up 1 base, with 6 bases separating them.

The rearrangement uses TRBV7-9 and TRBJ2-6; D gene unclear. V lost 5 bases, J lost 0 bases, and 11 bases lay in between. Germline V gene data show CDR1 as SEHNR and CDR2 as FQNEAQ (reference sequence). This CDR3 has 16 amino acids. This CDR3 reads CASSTLQVSGANVLTF. The CDR3 bases are TGTGCCAGCAGCACTCTACAAGTCTCTGGGGCCAACGTCCTGACTTTC.

This chain connects TRBV13 to TRBJ2-7; D perhaps matches TRBD2 (6 bases). CDR1 is PRHDT, CDR2 FYEKMQ, per germline (reference sequence). This CDR3 region has 16 residues. V was clipped by 7 bases and J by 2 bases, with 21 bases between them. Written as DNA, the CDR3 is TGTGCCAGCACCCTGGGTGGGGACTGGACCCCCTACGAGCAGTACTTC. Translated: CASTLGGDWTPYEQYF.

CDR3 amino acids: CAWSNAAFSGNTIYF. CDR3 nucleotide sequence: TGTGCCTGGAGTAACGCGGCCTTCTCTGGAAACACCATATATTTT. The rearrangement joins TRBV30 to TRBJ1-3, with D hard to call. Germline loops: CDR1 GTSNPN, CDR2 SVGIG (reference sequence). The CDR3 runs to 15 residues. Trimming left V 2 bases short and J 0 bases short, with 11 bases between. The variable domain in full, completed from reference TRBV30 and TRBJ1-3, reads SQTIHQWPATLVQPVGSPLSLECTVEGTSNPNLYWYRQAAGRGLQLLFYSVGIGQISSEVPQNLSASRPQDRQFILSSKKLLLSDSGFYLCAWSNAAFSGNTIYFGEGSWLTVV.

This sequence joins TRBV6-5 and TRBJ2-7; D possibly corresponds to TRBD1 (6 bases). The V gene lost 6 bases and the J gene lost 2 bases, with 11 bases spanning the gap. The CDR3 consists of 13 residues. Per the germline V gene, CDR1 is MNHEY and CDR2 is SVGAGI. The CDR3 DNA sequence: TGTGCCAGCAGAAGACAGGTGACCTACGAGCAGTACTTC. Its protein is CASRRQVTYEQYF.

This clone was seen a single time. The chain couples TRBV11-2 to TRBJ2-3; D may be TRBD2 (5 bases). Trimming left V 1 base short and J 2 bases short, with 13 bases between. CDR1 is SGHAT and CDR2 is FQNNGV in the germline V gene. The CDR3 sequence is 16 residues long. The CDR3 DNA is TGTGCCAGCAGCTTAGTCGGAGGATTCCCCACAGATACGCAGTATTTT. It encodes CASSLVGGFPTDTQYF. The full variable domain, with the rest looked up from reference TRBV11-2 and TRBJ2-3, is EAGVAQSPRYKIIEKRQSVAFWCNPISGHATLYWYQQILGQGPKLLIQFQNNGVVDDSQLPKDRFSAERLKGVDSTLKIQPAKLEDSAVYLCASSLVGGFPTDTQYFGPGTRLTVL.

The chain couples TRBV27 to TRBJ2-1; weak D call: TRBD1 (6 bases). Germline V lookup: CDR1 MNHEY, CDR2 SMNVEV (reference sequence). Between the trimmed V and J ends, which lost 6 bases and 3 bases, there was a span of 18 bases. This CDR3 has 16 residues. CDR3 loop: CASSPLGLQGYNEQFF. CDR3 sequence (DNA): TGTGCCAGCAGCCCGTTGGGATTACAGGGCTACAATGAGCAGTTCTTC.